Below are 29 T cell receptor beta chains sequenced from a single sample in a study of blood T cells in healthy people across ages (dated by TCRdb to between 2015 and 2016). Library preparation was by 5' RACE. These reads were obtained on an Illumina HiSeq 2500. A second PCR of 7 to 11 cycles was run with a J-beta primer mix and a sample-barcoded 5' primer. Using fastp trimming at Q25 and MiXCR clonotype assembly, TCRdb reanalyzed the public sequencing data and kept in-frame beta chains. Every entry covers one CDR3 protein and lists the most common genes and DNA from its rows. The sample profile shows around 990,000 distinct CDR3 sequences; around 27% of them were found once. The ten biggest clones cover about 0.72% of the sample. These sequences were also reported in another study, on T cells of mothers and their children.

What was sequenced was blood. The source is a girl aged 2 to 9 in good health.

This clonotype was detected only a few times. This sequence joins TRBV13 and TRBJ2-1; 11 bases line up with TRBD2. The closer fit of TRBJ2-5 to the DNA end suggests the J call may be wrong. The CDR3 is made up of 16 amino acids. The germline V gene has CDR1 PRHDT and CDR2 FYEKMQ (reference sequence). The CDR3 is CASSLDPGTSGETQYF. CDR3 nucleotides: TGTGCCAGCAGCTTAGATCCCGGGACTAGCGGAGAGACCCAGTACTTC.

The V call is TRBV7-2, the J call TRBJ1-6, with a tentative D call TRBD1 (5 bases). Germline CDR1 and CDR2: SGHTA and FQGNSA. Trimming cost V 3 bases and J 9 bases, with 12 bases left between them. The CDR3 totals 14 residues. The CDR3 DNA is TGTGCCAGCAGCTTGGGAGAGGGGAGTTCACCCCTCCACTTT. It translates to CASSLGEGSSPLHF.

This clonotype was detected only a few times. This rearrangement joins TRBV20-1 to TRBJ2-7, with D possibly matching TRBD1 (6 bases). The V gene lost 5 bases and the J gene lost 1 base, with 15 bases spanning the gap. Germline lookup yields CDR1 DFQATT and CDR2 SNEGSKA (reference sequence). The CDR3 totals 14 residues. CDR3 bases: TGCAGTGCTTGGGACACCCAACTATCCTACGAGCAGTACTTC. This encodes CSAWDTQLSYEQYF.

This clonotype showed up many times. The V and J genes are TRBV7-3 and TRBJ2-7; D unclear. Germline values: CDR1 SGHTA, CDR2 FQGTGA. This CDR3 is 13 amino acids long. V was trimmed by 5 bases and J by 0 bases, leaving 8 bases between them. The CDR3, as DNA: TGTGCCAGCAGCGAAGCCCCCTCCTACGAGCAGTACTTC. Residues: CASSEAPSYEQYF.

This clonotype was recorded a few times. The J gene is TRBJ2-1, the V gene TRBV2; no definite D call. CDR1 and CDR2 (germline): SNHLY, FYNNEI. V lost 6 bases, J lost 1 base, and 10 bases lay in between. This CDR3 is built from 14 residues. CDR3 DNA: TGTGCCAGCAGGGTCTATCCATCCTACAATGAGCAGTTCTTC. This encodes CASRVYPSYNEQFF.

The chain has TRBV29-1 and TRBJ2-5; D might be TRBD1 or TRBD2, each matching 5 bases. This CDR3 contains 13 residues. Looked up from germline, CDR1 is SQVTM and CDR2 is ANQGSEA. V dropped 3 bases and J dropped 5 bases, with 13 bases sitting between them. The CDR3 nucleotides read TGCAGCGTTGATCGGGACGGGGTGGAGACCCAGTACTTC. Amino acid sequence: CSVDRDGVETQYF.

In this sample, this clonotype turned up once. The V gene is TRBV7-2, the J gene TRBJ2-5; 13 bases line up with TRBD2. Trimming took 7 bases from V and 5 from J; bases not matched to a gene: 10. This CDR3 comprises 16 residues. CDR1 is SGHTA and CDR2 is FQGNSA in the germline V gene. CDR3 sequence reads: CASTDPGLAGRETQYF. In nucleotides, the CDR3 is TGTGCCAGCACCGATCCGGGACTAGCGGGGAGGGAGACCCAGTACTTC.

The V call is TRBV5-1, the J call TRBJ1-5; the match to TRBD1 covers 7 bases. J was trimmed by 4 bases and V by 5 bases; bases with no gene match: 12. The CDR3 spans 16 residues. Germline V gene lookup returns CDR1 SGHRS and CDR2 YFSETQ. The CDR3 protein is CASSPGQASGNQPQHF. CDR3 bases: TGCGCCAGCAGTCCTGGACAGGCCTCAGGGAATCAGCCCCAGCATTTT.

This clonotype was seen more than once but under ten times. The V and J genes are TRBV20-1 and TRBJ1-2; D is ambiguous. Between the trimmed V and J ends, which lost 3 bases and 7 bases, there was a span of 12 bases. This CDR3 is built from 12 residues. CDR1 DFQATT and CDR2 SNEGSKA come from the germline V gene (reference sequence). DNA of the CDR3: TGCAGTGCTAGGCGGATGGACCGTGGCTACACCTTC. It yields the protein CSARRMDRGYTF.

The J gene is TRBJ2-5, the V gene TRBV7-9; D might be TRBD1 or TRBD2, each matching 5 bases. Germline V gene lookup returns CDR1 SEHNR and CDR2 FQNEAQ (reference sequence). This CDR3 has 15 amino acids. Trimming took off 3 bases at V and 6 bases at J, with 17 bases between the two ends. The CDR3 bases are TGTGCCAGCAGCTTTGAGGGGACCCTTGGGAAGACCCAGTACTTC. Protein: CASSFEGTLGKTQYF.

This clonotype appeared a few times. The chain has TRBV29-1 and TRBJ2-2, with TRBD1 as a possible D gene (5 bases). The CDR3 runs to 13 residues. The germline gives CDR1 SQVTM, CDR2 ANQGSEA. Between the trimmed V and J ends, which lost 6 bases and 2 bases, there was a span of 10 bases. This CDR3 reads CSVMGQNTGELFF. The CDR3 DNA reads TGCAGCGTGATGGGGCAAAACACCGGGGAGCTGTTTTTT.

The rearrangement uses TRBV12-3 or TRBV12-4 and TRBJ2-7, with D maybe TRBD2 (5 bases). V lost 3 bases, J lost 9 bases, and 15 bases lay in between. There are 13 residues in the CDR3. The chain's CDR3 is CASSLGVPGGQYF. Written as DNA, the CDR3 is TGTGCCAGCAGTTTGGGAGTTCCCGGCGGGCAGTACTTC.

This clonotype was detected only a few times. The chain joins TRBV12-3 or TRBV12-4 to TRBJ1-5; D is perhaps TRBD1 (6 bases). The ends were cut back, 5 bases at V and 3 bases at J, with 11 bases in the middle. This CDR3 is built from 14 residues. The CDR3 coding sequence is TGTGCCAGCAGTGGGCAGGGGAACAATCAGCCCCAGCATTTT. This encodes CASSGQGNNQPQHF.

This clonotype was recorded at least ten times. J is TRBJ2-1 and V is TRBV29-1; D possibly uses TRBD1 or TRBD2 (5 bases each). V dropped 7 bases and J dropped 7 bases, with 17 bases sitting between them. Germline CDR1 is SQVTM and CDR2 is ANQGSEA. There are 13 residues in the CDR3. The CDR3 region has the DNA TGCAGCGACCGGGACCGCCTAACAAATGAGCAGTTCTTC. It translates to CSDRDRLTNEQFF.

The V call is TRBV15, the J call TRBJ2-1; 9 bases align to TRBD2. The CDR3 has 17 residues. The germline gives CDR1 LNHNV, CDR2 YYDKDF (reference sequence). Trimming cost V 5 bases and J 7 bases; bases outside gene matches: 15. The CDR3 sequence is CATSSPRPSGIVNEQFF. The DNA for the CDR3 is TGTGCCACCAGCTCCCCTCGGCCTAGCGGGATCGTAAATGAGCAGTTCTTC.

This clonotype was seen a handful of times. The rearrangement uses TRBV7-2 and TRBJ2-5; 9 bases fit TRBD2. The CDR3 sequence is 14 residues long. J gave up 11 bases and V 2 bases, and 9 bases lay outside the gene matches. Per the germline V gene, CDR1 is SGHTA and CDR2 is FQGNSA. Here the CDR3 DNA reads TGTGCCAGCAGCTTACGGCGGGAGGGCGGGGAGCAGTACTTC. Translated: CASSLRREGGEQYF.

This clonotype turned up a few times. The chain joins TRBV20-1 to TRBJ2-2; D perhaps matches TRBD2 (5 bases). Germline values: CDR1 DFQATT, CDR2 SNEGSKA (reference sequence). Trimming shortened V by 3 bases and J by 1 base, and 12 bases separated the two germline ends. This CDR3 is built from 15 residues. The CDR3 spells CSARPPRGNTGELFF. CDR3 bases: TGCAGTGCTAGGCCCCCCCGGGGGAACACCGGGGAGCTGTTTTTT.

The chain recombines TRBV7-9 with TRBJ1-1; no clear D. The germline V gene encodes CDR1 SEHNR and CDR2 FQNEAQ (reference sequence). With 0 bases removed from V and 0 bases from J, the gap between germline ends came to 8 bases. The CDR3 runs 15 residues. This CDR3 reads CASSLALGMNTEAFF. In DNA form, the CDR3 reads TGTGCCAGCAGCTTAGCGTTGGGTATGAACACTGAAGCTTTCTTT.

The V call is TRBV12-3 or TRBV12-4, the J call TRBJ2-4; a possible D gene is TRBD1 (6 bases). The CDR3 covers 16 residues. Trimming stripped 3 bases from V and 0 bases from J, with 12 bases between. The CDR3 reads CASSFGDTLAKNIQYF. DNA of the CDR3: TGTGCCAGCAGTTTTGGGGACACCTTAGCCAAAAACATTCAGTACTTC.

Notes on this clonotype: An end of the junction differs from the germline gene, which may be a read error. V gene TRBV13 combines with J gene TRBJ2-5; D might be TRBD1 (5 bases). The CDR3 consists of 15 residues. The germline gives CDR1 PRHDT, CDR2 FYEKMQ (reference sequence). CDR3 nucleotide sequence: TGTGTCAGCAGCCAACCCAGGGTGAGCAAGGAGACCCAGTACTTC. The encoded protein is CVSSQPRVSKETQYF.

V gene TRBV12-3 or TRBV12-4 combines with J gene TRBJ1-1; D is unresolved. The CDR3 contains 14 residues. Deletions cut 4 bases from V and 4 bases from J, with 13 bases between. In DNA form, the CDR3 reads TGTGCCAGCAGTTCCTTATCAGGCCTCACTGAAGCTTTCTTT. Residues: CASSSLSGLTEAFF.

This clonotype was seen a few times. The CDR3 nucleotides read TGTGCCAGCAGTTATGGGGCGGAAAAACTGTTTTTT. Translation gives CASSYGAEKLFF. This chain uses TRBV6-6 with TRBJ1-4; tentative D call: TRBD1 (5 bases). The CDR3 is 12 amino acids. The germline V gene encodes CDR1 MNHNY and CDR2 SVGAGI (reference sequence). Trimming removed 3 bases at V and 8 bases at J, with 7 bases between.

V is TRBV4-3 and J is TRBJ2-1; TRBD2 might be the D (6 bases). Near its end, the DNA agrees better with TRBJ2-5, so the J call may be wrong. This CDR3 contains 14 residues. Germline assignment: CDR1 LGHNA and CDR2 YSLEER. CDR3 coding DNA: TGCGCCAGCAGCCAAGACCCCGCGGGGGAGACCCAGTACTTC. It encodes CASSQDPAGETQYF.

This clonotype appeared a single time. In DNA, the CDR3 is TGCAGCGCCATGTTAGGAGAGACCCAGTACTTC. Its translation: CSAMLGETQYF. This chain connects TRBV29-1 to TRBJ2-5, with D hard to call. V lost 7 bases, J lost 4 bases, and 10 bases lay in between. CDR3 length: 11 amino acids. Germline-derived CDR1 and CDR2 are SQVTM and ANQGSEA.

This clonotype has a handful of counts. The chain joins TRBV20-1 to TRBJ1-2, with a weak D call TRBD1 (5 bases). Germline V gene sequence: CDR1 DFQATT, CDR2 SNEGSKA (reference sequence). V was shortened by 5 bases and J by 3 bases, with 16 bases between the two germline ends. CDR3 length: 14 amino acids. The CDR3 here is CSAPMGDGYYGYTF. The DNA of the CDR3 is TGCAGTGCTCCCATGGGGGACGGATACTATGGCTACACCTTC.

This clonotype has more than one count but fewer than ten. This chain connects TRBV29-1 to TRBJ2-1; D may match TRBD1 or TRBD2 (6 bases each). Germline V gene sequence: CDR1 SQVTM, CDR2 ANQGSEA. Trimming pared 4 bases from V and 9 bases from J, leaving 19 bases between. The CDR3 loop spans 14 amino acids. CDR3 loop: CSVGGAMKLTEQFF. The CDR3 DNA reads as TGCAGCGTTGGGGGGGCGATGAAGCTCACTGAGCAGTTCTTC.

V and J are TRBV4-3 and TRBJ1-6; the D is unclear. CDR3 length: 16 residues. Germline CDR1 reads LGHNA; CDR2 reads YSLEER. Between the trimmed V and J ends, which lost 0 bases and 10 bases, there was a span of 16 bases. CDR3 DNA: TGCGCCAGCAGCCAAGAGAACGCCGGGTTGGTCTCACCCCTCCACTTT. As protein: CASSQENAGLVSPLHF.

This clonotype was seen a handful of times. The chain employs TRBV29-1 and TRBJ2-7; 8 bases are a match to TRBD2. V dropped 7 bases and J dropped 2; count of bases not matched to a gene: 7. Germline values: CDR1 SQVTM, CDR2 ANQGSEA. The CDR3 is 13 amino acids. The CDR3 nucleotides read TGCAGCGCCGGACTAGCCCTCCCCTACGAGCAGTACTTC. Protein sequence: CSAGLALPYEQYF.

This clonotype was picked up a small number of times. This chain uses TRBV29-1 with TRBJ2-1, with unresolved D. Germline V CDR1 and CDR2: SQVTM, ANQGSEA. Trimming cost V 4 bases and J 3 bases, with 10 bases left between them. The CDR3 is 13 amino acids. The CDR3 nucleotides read TGCAGCGTTGCCATCCCTTTCTACAATGAGCAGTTCTTC. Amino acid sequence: CSVAIPFYNEQFF.